The 6 T cell receptor beta chains reported below all come from one sample, sequenced in a study of blood T cells in healthy people across ages. Primers used in a second PCR of about 6 to 11 cycles were a sample-barcoded 5' primer and a J-beta primer mix. TCRdb redid the calling of the 5' RACE reads with MiXCR, one entry per CDR3 protein. Of 1.5 million to 2 million distinct CDR3 sequences in the sample, about 50% were seen once. Sequencing was done on a sample of blood. These receptors all stem from a middle-aged woman in good health.

The genes are TRBV20-1 and TRBJ2-6; no clear D gene. Germline V gives CDR1 DFQATT, CDR2 SNEGSKA (reference sequence). Trimming stripped 5 bases from V and 1 base from J, with 12 bases between. This CDR3 comprises 15 residues. CDR3 region: CSAVTGMSGANVLTF. CDR3 nucleotide sequence: TGCAGTGCTGTAACGGGCATGTCTGGGGCCAACGTCCTGACTTTC.

The chain is built from TRBV13 and TRBJ1-2; a weak D match, TRBD1 (5 bases). CDR3 length: 16 amino acids. The V end lost 6 bases, the J end lost 7 bases, and 24 bases lay between the germline ends. Germline values: CDR1 PRHDT, CDR2 FYEKMQ (reference sequence). DNA of the CDR3: TGTGCCAGCAGTCTTAAGGGGAGCGAGGGGCAGGGTGGCTACACCTTC. The encoded protein is CASSLKGSEGQGGYTF. Complete variable domain (other parts from reference TRBV13 and TRBJ1-2): AAGVIQSPRHLIKEKRETATLKCYPIPRHDTVYWYQQGPGQDPQFLISFYEKMQSDKGSIPDRFSAQQFSDYHSELNMSSLELGDSALYFCASSLKGSEGQGGYTFGSGTRLTVV.

This clonotype appeared a few times. The chain has TRBV4-2 and TRBJ2-1, with D possibly matching TRBD2 (5 bases). The CDR3 runs to 14 residues. CDR1 and CDR2 from the germline V gene are LGHNA and YNFKEQ. Trimming removed 4 bases from V and 8 bases from J, with 15 bases in between. In DNA form, the CDR3 reads TGTGCCAGCAGCCCGTGGACGGGAAACGATGAGCAGTTCTTC. The encoded protein is CASSPWTGNDEQFF.

The chain employs TRBV20-1 and TRBJ2-3, with D uncertain. V was clipped by 2 bases and J by 3 bases, with 12 bases between them. The CDR3 length is 14 residues. Germline V gene sequence: CDR1 DFQATT, CDR2 SNEGSKA (reference sequence). The CDR3 protein is CSARRSLGTDTQYF. As DNA, the CDR3 is TGCAGTGCTAGACGTTCGCTTGGGACAGATACGCAGTATTTT.

This clonotype was seen a few times. This chain uses TRBV28 with TRBJ2-6; D gene unclear. CDR1 and CDR2 from the germline V gene are MDHEN and SYDVKM. There are 14 residues in the CDR3. V was cut by 5 bases and J by 3 bases, with 8 bases left in between. CDR3 amino acids: CASSRRGGANVLTF. CDR3 coding DNA: TGTGCCAGCAGTCGTCGCGGTGGGGCCAACGTCCTGACTTTC.

V gene TRBV14 combines with J gene TRBJ2-7, with 8 bases lining up with TRBD1. The DNA end favors TRBJ2-4, so the J call may be wrong. CDR3 length: 16 residues. Germline CDR1 SGHDN, CDR2 FVKESK. This CDR3 reads CASSQAGGNAKNIQYF. In DNA, the CDR3 is TGTGCCAGCAGCCAGGCAGGGGGCAACGCCAAAAACATTCAGTACTTC.